The clone carrying this T cell receptor beta chain was detected once. Its antigen remains unknown. Profiling relied on immunoSEQ multiplex PCR, and the TCRdb table lists in-frame clones only, not all of them. This table has about 1,000 clones, 65% to 80% appearing once. This sample was taken from a study of chemoradiotherapy in HPV16-positive cancers. Broader study findings: HPV-responsive T-cell expansion during chemoradiotherapy was linked to improved recurrence-free survival in HPV16-positive patients.

Over chemoradiotherapy, repertoires were sampled more than once. CDR1 SEHNR and CDR2 FQNEAQ come from the germline V gene (reference sequence). Trimming at V came to 3 bases and at J to 7 bases, leaving 6 bases not matched to a gene. This CDR3 has 15 amino acids. The chain couples TRBV7-9 to TRBJ2-1; 10 positions match TRBD2. Sequenced here: tumor tissue, sampled from a patient who underwent chemoradiotherapy. The sequence was obtained from a human donor with HPV-associated anogenital cancer. In DNA form, the CDR3 reads TGTGCCAGCAGCTTTCGAGCGGGGGGGCAGAATGAGCAGTTCTTC. It yields the protein CASSFRAGGQNEQFF. Looking up the rest from reference TRBV7-9 and TRBJ2-1 gives the full variable domain: DTGVSQNPRHKITKRGQNVTFRCDPISEHNRLYWYRQTLGQGPEFLTYFQNEAQLEKSRLLSDRFSAERPKGSFSTLEIQRTEQGDSAMYLCASSFRAGGQNEQFFGPGTRLTVL.